A single sample is the source of the 14 T cell receptor beta chains below, sequenced in a study of T cell responses to AZD1222 COVID-19 vaccine. TCRdb keeps only in-frame clones here, not all; method: immunoSEQ multiplex PCR. There are some 67,000 clones in the sample; 83% occur only once, and 6.5% lies in the top ten. Sequenced here: peripheral blood, sampled 28 days after the second AZD1222 dose. The receptors originated from an adult who received the AZD1222 COVID-19 vaccine.

The V gene is TRBV4-2, the J gene TRBJ1-2; D gene uncertain. Looked up from germline, CDR1 is LGHNA and CDR2 is YNFKEQ. The CDR3 loop spans 15 amino acids. The V and J ends lost 0 bases and 4 bases respectively, with 12 bases between them. The CDR3 DNA reads TGTGCCAGCAGCCAAGATTTAACGGTTTTCTATGGCTACACCTTC. This codes for CASSQDLTVFYGYTF.

This clone was recorded only once. The chain recombines TRBV18 with TRBJ1-2; 7 nucleotides match TRBD1. The ends lost 3 bases at V and 4 bases at J; junction bases unmatched: 17. CDR1 and CDR2 from the germline V gene are KGHSH and LQKENI. CDR3 length: 18 residues. The CDR3 coding sequence is TGTGCCAGCTCACCGATGACAGGGCCAGCTGATCGGGGCTATGGCTACACCTTC. Translation gives CASSPMTGPADRGYGYTF.

The chain links TRBV19 to TRBJ1-5; the D gene is possibly TRBD1 (6 bases). V lost 4 bases and J 7 bases, leaving 17 bases between the germline ends. Germline V gives CDR1 LNHDA, CDR2 SQIVND (reference sequence). The CDR3 sequence is 15 residues long. CDR3: CASSTNGQGTQPQHF. In nucleotides, the CDR3 is TGTGCCAGTAGTACCAATGGTCAGGGGACCCAGCCCCAGCATTTT.

This chain uses TRBV7-6 with TRBJ2-5; D possibly corresponds to TRBD1 (6 bases). The CDR3 consists of 15 residues. CDR1 is SGHVS and CDR2 is FNYEAQ in the germline V gene. The V end was cut by 1 base, the J end by 5 bases, with 14 bases between. In DNA form, the CDR3 reads TGTGCCAGCAGCTTAGAATGGGGGCCGCGGGAGACCCAGTACTTC. The encoded protein is CASSLEWGPRETQYF.

The CDR3 sequence is CAWRANGQGIRYTF. Written as DNA, the CDR3 is TGTGCCTGGAGGGCCAACGGACAGGGAATTCGCTACACCTTC. This rearrangement joins TRBV30 to TRBJ1-2, with 8 bases matching TRBD1. Germline lookup yields CDR1 GTSNPN and CDR2 SVGIG (reference sequence). This CDR3 region has 14 residues. J was trimmed by 9 bases and V by 3 bases; bases with no gene match: 12.

This chain links TRBV19 with TRBJ1-2, with 8 bases lining up with TRBD1. The germline gives CDR1 LNHDA, CDR2 SQIVND (reference sequence). CDR3 length: 15 residues. V gave up 5 bases and J gave up 4 bases; unmatched junction bases: 9. CDR3 protein: CASSDGQGATYGYTF. CDR3 DNA: TGTGCCAGTAGTGACGGGCAGGGGGCGACCTATGGCTACACCTTC.

This clone is a singleton in its sample. The chain links TRBV6-2 or TRBV6-3 to TRBJ1-1; D uncertain. V lost 6 bases and J 7 bases, leaving 15 bases between the germline ends. Germline V gene data show CDR1 as MNHEY and CDR2 as SVGEGT. CDR3 length: 13 residues. The CDR3 bases are TGTGCCAGCAGCTTACGGTCCAGCGGTGAAGCTTTCTTT. This gives the protein CASSLRSSGEAFF.

The chain carries TRBV7-2 and TRBJ2-1, with a tentative D call TRBD1 (6 bases). V lost 4 bases and J 8 bases, leaving 18 bases between the germline ends. In germline, CDR1 is SGHTA, CDR2 FQGNSA. This CDR3 contains 15 residues. For the CDR3, the DNA is TGTGCCAGCAGCTCTTTCCCCAGGGGTCGGGATGAGCAGTTCTTC. Translation: CASSSFPRGRDEQFF.

The chain joins TRBV7-6 to TRBJ1-1; D unclear. V gave up 1 base and J gave up 7 bases, with 7 bases separating them. The V gene's germline CDR1 is SGHVS and CDR2 FNYEAQ. The CDR3 is 12 residues long. In DNA form, the CDR3 reads TGTGCCAGCAGCTTAGTGGGGAATGAAGCTTTCTTT. Translated, it gives CASSLVGNEAFF.

CDR3 residues: CASGEGSGNTIYF. The CDR3 DNA reads as TGTGCCAGCGGAGAGGGCTCTGGAAACACCATATATTTT. This rearrangement joins TRBV6-6 to TRBJ1-3; no reliable D call. The germline V and J ends were trimmed by 8 bases and 0 bases, with 8 bases remaining between them. The CDR3 consists of 13 residues. Germline V lookup: CDR1 MNHNY, CDR2 SVGAGI (reference sequence).

CDR3 loop: CASSMSGRGSYNEQFF. CDR3 bases: TGTGCCAGCTCGATGTCGGGGCGCGGATCCTACAATGAGCAGTTCTTC. The chain employs TRBV18 and TRBJ2-1; D is perhaps TRBD1 or TRBD2 (5 bases each). CDR3 length: 16 amino acids. Trimming removed 6 bases from V and 1 base from J, with 16 bases in between. Germline CDR1 and CDR2: KGHSH and LQKENI.

The chain links TRBV5-5 to TRBJ2-7; tentatively, D is TRBD2 (6 bases). Germline V lookup: CDR1 SGHKS, CDR2 YYEKEE (reference sequence). Trimming left V 1 base short and J 6 bases short, with 23 bases between. There are 17 residues in the CDR3. The CDR3 loop is CASSLLPRGLARFEQYF. For the CDR3, the DNA is TGTGCCAGCAGCTTGCTACCTCGGGGCCTAGCGAGGTTCGAGCAGTACTTC.

The chain uses TRBV5-6 and TRBJ2-7, with D possibly called TRBD1 or TRBD2 (5 bases each). The CDR3 runs 13 residues. Germline V gene data show CDR1 as SGHDT and CDR2 as YYEEEE. V was clipped by 6 bases and J by 4 bases, with 14 bases between them. CDR3: CASTSGTRYEQYF. The CDR3 region has the DNA TGTGCCAGCACTTCCGGGACGCGTTACGAGCAGTACTTC.

The rearrangement uses TRBV18 and TRBJ1-3; no firm D call. This CDR3 spans 16 amino acids. Trimming removed 1 base from V and 0 bases from J, with 10 bases in between. Germline V gene sequence: CDR1 KGHSH, CDR2 LQKENI. The CDR3 reads CASSPQFGVSGNTIYF. In DNA form, the CDR3 reads TGTGCCAGCTCACCACAGTTCGGAGTCTCTGGAAACACCATATATTTT.